These 7 T cell receptor beta chains were sequenced from one sample in a study of blood T cells in healthy people across ages (dated by TCRdb to the mid-2010s). The method behind the library was 5' RACE. Sequencing used an Illumina HiSeq 2500. A second roughly 6 to 11 cycle PCR used a sample-barcoded 5' primer and a J-beta primer mix. TCRdb trimmed the raw reads at Q25, called clones with MiXCR and kept productive beta chains. Rows matching on CDR3 protein sequence are summarized as one entry with the most common DNA and genes. The sample has 750,000 to 850,000 distinct CDR3 sequences on record, approximately 25% of them singletons. Under 4.5% of the sample belongs to the ten largest clones. The same specimen was also included in a second study, on T cells of mothers and their children.

The sequenced material came from blood. The receptors here all came from a boy under 18 in good health.

V usage is TRBV20-1 and J usage is TRBJ2-1; TRBD2 might be the D (6 bases). Germline assignment: CDR1 DFQATT and CDR2 SNEGSKA (reference sequence). With 0 bases removed from V and 0 bases from J, the gap between germline ends came to 12 bases. CDR3 length: 16 residues. CDR3 amino acids: CSARDLEGDSYNEQFF. CDR3 nucleotide sequence: TGCAGTGCTAGAGATCTGGAGGGAGACTCCTACAATGAGCAGTTCTTC.

The chain has TRBV28 and TRBJ2-6; TRBD2 might be the D (6 bases). This CDR3 region has 15 residues. Germline V lookup: CDR1 MDHEN, CDR2 SYDVKM. V was clipped by 6 bases and J by 2 bases, with 11 bases between them. The CDR3 DNA is TGTGCCAGCAGCCGGGCGGGGACTGGGGCCAACGTCCTGACTTTC. It yields the protein CASSRAGTGANVLTF.

The rearrangement uses TRBV27 and TRBJ2-3; D may be TRBD2 (6 bases). Germline lookup yields CDR1 MNHEY and CDR2 SMNVEV (reference sequence). V lost 3 bases and J 0 bases, leaving 16 bases between the germline ends. This CDR3 has 17 amino acids. Here the CDR3 DNA reads TGTGCCAGCAGTTTTCAGAGCGGGCCGCCTAGCACAGATACGCAGTATTTT. Its translation: CASSFQSGPPSTDTQYF.

The rearrangement joins TRBV12-3 or TRBV12-4 to TRBJ1-2, with 9 positions matching TRBD1. The CDR3 is 15 amino acids. The V and J ends lost 6 bases and 8 bases, in that order; junction bases with no gene match: 13. The CDR3 sequence: CASSLSYRGRGGYTF. DNA of the CDR3: TGTGCCAGCAGCCTATCTTACAGGGGGCGCGGAGGCTACACCTTC.

This clonotype has just a few counts. The V call is TRBV12-3 or TRBV12-4, the J call TRBJ1-1; D is unclear. This CDR3 is 17 amino acids long. The germline V and J ends were trimmed by 6 bases and 5 bases, with 25 bases remaining between them. CDR3 loop: CASSLGPAGLSYTEAFF. CDR3 nucleotide sequence: TGTGCCAGCAGCCTCGGGCCGGCAGGCCTTTCGTATACTGAAGCTTTCTTT.

This clonotype showed up just a few times. The gene calls are TRBV3-1 and TRBJ1-3; 7 bases fit TRBD1. Trimming at V came to 1 base and at J to 2 bases, leaving 8 bases not matched to a gene. This CDR3 has 17 amino acids. Germline CDR1 LGHDT, CDR2 YNNKEL (reference sequence). The CDR3 coding sequence is TGTGCCAGCAGCCAAGTAAGACAGGGCCTCCCTGGAAACACCATATATTTT. This codes for CASSQVRQGLPGNTIYF.

The J gene is TRBJ2-3, the V gene TRBV7-2, with TRBD2 matching 9 bases. The CDR3 extends over 15 amino acids. The V gene's germline CDR1 is SGHTA and CDR2 FQGNSA. Trimming at V came to 4 bases and at J to 3 bases, leaving 5 bases not matched to a gene. CDR3 sequence reads: CASSSRLAETDTQYF. Written as DNA, the CDR3 is TGTGCCAGCAGCTCGAGACTAGCGGAGACAGATACGCAGTATTTT.